The entry below describes one T cell receptor beta chain. What it binds is not known. Germline CDR1 ENHRY, CDR2 SYGVKD. Trimming removed 2 bases at V and 4 bases at J, with 6 bases between. The CDR3 contains 13 residues. The data derive from a study of T cells in localized non-small cell lung cancer. The data were produced by immunoSEQ multiplex PCR, yet TCRdb's version contains in-frame clones alone and is incomplete. The data contain under 45,000 clones, 65% to 90% of them singletons. Findings and caveats of the study: A median of 57 of the top 100 tumor clones appeared in adjacent lung, which was paired and uninvolved. An association was observed between higher blood T cell density and longer overall survival.

This TCR was recovered from a man aged 40-75 years with stage II lung adenocarcinoma. The chain employs TRBV10-3 and TRBJ2-1; D unresolved. Sequenced here: PBMCs, sampled before any cancer treatment. CDR3: CAISEADYNEQFF. The DNA of the CDR3 is TGTGCCATCAGTGAGGCAGATTACAATGAGCAGTTCTTC.